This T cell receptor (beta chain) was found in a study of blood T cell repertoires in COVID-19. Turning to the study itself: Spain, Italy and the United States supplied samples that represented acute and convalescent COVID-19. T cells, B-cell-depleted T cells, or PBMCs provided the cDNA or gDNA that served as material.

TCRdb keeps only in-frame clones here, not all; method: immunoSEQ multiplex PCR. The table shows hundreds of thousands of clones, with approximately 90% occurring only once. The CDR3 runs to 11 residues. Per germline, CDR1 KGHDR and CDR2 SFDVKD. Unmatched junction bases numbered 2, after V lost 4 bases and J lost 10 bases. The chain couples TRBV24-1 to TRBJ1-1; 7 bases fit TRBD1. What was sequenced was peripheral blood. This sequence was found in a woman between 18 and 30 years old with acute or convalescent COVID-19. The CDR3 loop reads CATSDHRGAFF. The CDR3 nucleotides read TGTGCCACCAGTGACCACAGGGGAGCTTTCTTT.